The 6 T cell receptor beta chains presented below share a single source sample, sequenced in a study of a mutant IDH1 vaccine in newly diagnosed glioma. The assay was immunoSEQ multiplex PCR, and TCRdb's table has in-frame clones only and misses some. The repertoire holds around 30,000 clones, roughly 80% seen once, with less than 8.5% in the top ten. These receptors have no known antigen. Time point meaning: week 35, safety follow-up. Every vaccination contained 300 ug of the mutant IDH1 20-mer peptide and was paired with topical imiquimod. The sequencing here drew on PBMCs, taken from a glioma patient whose treatment included an IDH1 peptide vaccine. The origin of the receptors is a woman between 18 and 29 years old with glioma.

J is TRBJ1-1 and V is TRBV29-1; TRBD1 aligns across 7 bases. This CDR3 comprises 12 residues. Germline lookup yields CDR1 SQVTM and CDR2 ANQGSEA. Trimming cost V 4 bases and J 1 base; bases outside gene matches: 0. CDR3: CSVGTGNTEAFF. The CDR3 DNA is TGCAGCGTTGGGACAGGGAACACTGAAGCTTTCTTT.

V is TRBV27 and J is TRBJ2-2, with no clear D. Trimming took 3 bases from V and 2 from J, leaving 4 bases between them. CDR3 length equals 13 residues. Germline lookup yields CDR1 MNHEY and CDR2 SMNVEV (reference sequence). The CDR3 loop reads CASSFGNTGELFF. The CDR3 DNA follows: TGTGCCAGCAGTTTTGGTAACACCGGGGAGCTGTTTTTT.

The chain is built from TRBV4-1 and TRBJ2-7, with D possibly being TRBD1 (6 bases). With 0 bases removed from V and 6 bases from J, the gap between germline ends came to 9 bases. From germline, CDR1 is MGHRA and CDR2 YSYEKL. The CDR3 consists of 13 residues. The CDR3 DNA follows: TGCGCCAGCAGCCAAGAACAAGGGGGCGAGCAGTACTTC. Translating gives CASSQEQGGEQYF.

The chain employs TRBV7-2 and TRBJ2-3, with TRBD2 matching over 9 bases. The CDR3 loop spans 18 amino acids. Losses at the gene ends were 1 base for V and 9 bases for J; bases not matched to a gene: 17. The germline V gene encodes CDR1 SGHTA and CDR2 FQGNSA. CDR3 bases: TGTGCCAGCAGCTTAGTCCCGAAGGCTAGCGGGACTGTGAGCACGCAGTATTTT. Translation: CASSLVPKASGTVSTQYF.

This clone was detected only a few times. The chain has TRBV7-9 and TRBJ1-1, with D maybe TRBD1 (5 bases). This CDR3 has 15 amino acids. Trimming left V 3 bases short and J 1 base short, with 12 bases between. CDR1 and CDR2 from the germline V gene are SEHNR and FQNEAQ (reference sequence). CDR3 sequence: CASSLGDSGNTEAFF. The CDR3 nucleotides are TGTGCCAGCAGCTTGGGGGATAGCGGGAACACTGAAGCTTTCTTT.

The rearrangement uses TRBV28 and TRBJ2-7; D could derive from TRBD1 or TRBD2 (5 bases each). Germline loops: CDR1 MDHEN, CDR2 SYDVKM. The CDR3 spans 15 residues. Between the trimmed V and J ends, which lost 6 bases and 0 bases, there was a span of 15 bases. The CDR3 nucleotides are TGTGCCAGCAGCCCAATCAGGGAGAGCTCCTACGAGCAGTACTTC. Translation gives CASSPIRESSYEQYF.